This TCR beta chain was sequenced in a study of cytomegalovirus exposure and HLA in healthy donors (dated by TCRdb to the late 2010s). Background on the whole study: According to a later analysis, one platform produced both the roughly 120 validation repertoires and the 730 or so repertoires of the first cohort. The aim of the study was to test whether cataloging public T cell receptors could identify signatures of past pathogen exposure. A separate validation cohort of about 110 different subjects was used in addition to the 666-subject first cohort. High-throughput TCR immunosequencing, statistical association of individual TCRs with disease status, and machine learning were combined to predict cytomegalovirus infection status. Beyond this particular receptor, the publication reports: According to the authors, the approach could potentially be generalized to other disease states and immunological phenotypes. The validation cohort had no HLA typing available for a later analysis, so co-occurrence within that cohort was assessed over all 120 or so repertoires. Across donors, most TCR sequences were observed very rarely, whereas some public TCRs were present in many individuals. Three of the identified cytomegalovirus-associated TCR beta chains were confirmed in vitro to be specific for cytomegalovirus antigens. The study gave a list of under 200 TCR beta chains associated with cytomegalovirus. A later analysis found that TCRs clustered in the first cohort also tended to co-occur in the 95 to 150 validation repertoires, with approximately 95% of cluster scores above 0. The classifier was reported to diagnose cytomegalovirus status with high specificity and sensitivity in both the original cohort and the validation cohort.

Worth noting for this clone: The antigen this receptor binds is unknown. Base-call qualities are not available, and no considerably larger clone is one nucleotide away.

Libraries were built with the immunoSEQ multiplex PCR assay. The paper's data handling went like this. A statistical classification framework was built to diagnose cytomegalovirus status from the catalog of TCR beta chain sequences. TCRdb holds this immuneACCESS table with in-frame rearrangements only. Some clones are missing; in checked studies, unresolved V genes explain under half, and the rest has no known cause. The V and J calls and clone size were taken over from that table, and D and trimming were inferred from the DNA. The sample table lists 150,000 to 200,000 clones, about 86% of them with a count of one. The top ten clonotypes cover approximately 1.4% of the sample. Looking up the germline V gene yields CDR1 SQVTM and CDR2 ANQGSEA. Between the V and J ends, shortened by 3 bases and 4 bases respectively, the junction contains 15 bases. The CDR3 runs 14 amino acids, cysteine and phenylalanine included. The retained sequence is limited to the CDR3, 42 bases, with the frame set at the first base.

Donors formed part of the validation cohort, which comprised over a hundred subjects and was distinct from the first cohort of 666 subjects. Sequenced sample: PBMCs. The source is a woman aged 25-40 years in good health and CMV-seronegative. Recombination connected TRBV29-1 to TRBJ2-5; the D gene is perhaps TRBD2, on 6 matching bases. DNA sequence: TGCAGCGTTGACTGGGAGGAGGGCCCAGAGACCCAGTACTTC. Translated, it reads CSVDWEEGPETQYF.